The 3 T cell receptor beta chains below all came from one sample that was sequenced in a study of T cell responses to AZD1222 COVID-19 vaccine. Here immunoSEQ multiplex PCR was the method, and the copy in TCRdb shows in-frame clones only, minus some. The sample has some 280,000 clones, roughly 93% seen once. The material was peripheral blood, obtained 28 days after the second AZD1222 dose. Receptor source: an adult who received the AZD1222 COVID-19 vaccine.

The chain uses TRBV29-1 and TRBJ1-2; TRBD1 is a possible D gene (6 bases). V gave up 4 bases and J gave up 8 bases, with 14 bases separating them. The CDR3 has 12 residues. CDR1 is SQVTM and CDR2 is ANQGSEA in the germline V gene. The CDR3 spells CSVGPRGNGYTF. As DNA, the CDR3 is TGCAGCGTTGGTCCCAGGGGCAACGGCTACACCTTC. Filled out from reference TRBV29-1 and TRBJ1-2, the complete variable domain reads SAVISQKPSRDICQRGTSLTIQCQVDSQVTMMFWYRQQPGQSLTLIATANQGSEATYESGFVIDKFPISRPNLTFSTLTVSNMSPEDSSIYLCSVGPRGNGYTFGSGTRLTVV.

The CDR3 coding sequence is TGTGCCAGCAGCGTATCAGGGCAAAAAGGAGAGACCCAGTACTTC. Amino acid sequence: CASSVSGQKGETQYF. The V call is TRBV9, the J call TRBJ2-5; a possible D gene is TRBD1 (5 bases). The CDR3 spans 15 residues. V gave up 1 base and J gave up 4 bases, with 14 bases separating them. The V gene's germline CDR1 is SGDLS and CDR2 YYNGEE.

The rearrangement joins TRBV2 to TRBJ2-1, with D tentatively TRBD2 (5 bases). This CDR3 has 13 residues. CDR1 SNHLY and CDR2 FYNNEI come from the germline V gene. Between the trimmed V and J ends, which lost 8 bases and 8 bases, there was a span of 16 bases. The CDR3 sequence is CASLFSRGYEQFF. In nucleotides, the CDR3 is TGTGCCAGCCTATTTTCCCGGGGTTATGAGCAGTTCTTC.